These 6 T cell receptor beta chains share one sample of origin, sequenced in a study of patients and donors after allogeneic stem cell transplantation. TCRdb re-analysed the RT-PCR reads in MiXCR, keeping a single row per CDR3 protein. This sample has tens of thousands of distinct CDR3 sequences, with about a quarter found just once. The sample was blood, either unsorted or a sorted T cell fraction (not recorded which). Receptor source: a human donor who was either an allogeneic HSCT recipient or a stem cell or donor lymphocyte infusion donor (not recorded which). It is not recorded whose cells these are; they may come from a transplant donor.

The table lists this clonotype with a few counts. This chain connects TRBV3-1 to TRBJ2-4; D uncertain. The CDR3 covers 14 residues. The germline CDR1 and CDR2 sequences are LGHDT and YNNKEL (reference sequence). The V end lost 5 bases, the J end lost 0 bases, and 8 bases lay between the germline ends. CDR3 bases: TGTGCCAGCAGCGGTAACCTAGCCAAAAACATTCAGTACTTC. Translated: CASSGNLAKNIQYF.

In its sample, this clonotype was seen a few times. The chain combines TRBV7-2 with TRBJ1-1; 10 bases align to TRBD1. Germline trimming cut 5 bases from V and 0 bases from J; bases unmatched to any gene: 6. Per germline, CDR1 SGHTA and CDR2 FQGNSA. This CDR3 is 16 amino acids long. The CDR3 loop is CASSRQGANMNTEAFF. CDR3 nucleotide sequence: TGTGCCAGCAGCAGACAGGGGGCTAACATGAACACTGAAGCTTTCTTT.

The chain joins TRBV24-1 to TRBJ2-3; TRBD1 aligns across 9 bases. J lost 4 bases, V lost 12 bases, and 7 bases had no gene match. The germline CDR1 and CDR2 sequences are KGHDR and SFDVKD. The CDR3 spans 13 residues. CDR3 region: CASGTGFSDTQYF. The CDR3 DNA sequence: TGTGCCTCGGGGACAGGGTTCTCAGATACGCAGTATTTT.

CDR3 in amino acids: CASSRRGYEQYF. In DNA, the CDR3 is TGTGCCAGCAGCCGCCGCGGTTACGAGCAGTACTTC. The chain recombines TRBV3-1 with TRBJ2-7; no definite D call. Trimming stripped 4 bases from V and 4 bases from J, with 8 bases between. CDR1 is LGHDT and CDR2 is YNNKEL in the germline V gene (reference sequence). The CDR3 loop spans 12 amino acids.

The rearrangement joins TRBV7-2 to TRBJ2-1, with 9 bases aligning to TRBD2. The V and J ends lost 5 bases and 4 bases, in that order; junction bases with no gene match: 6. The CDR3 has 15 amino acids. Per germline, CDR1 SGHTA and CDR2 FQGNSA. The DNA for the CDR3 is TGTGCCAGCAGCCCGCTAGCGGGACCTTACAATGAGCAGTTCTTC. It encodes CASSPLAGPYNEQFF.

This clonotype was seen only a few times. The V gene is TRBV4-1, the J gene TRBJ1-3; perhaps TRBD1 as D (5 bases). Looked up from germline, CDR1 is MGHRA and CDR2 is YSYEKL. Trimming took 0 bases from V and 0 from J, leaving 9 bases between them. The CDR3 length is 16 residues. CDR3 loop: CASSQEQVSSGNTIYF. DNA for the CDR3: TGCGCCAGCAGCCAAGAACAGGTCTCCTCTGGAAACACCATATATTTT.